This T cell receptor beta chain stems from a study of T cells in Graves' hyperthyroidism and ophthalmopathy. Turning to this clonotype: A much larger clonotype is one base distant, so this may be a read error.

The CDR3 length is 14 residues. Germline values: CDR1 SNHLY, CDR2 FYNNEI. The V and J ends lost 4 bases and 4 bases, in that order; junction bases with no gene match: 3. Patients aged 18 to 65 had newly diagnosed hyperthyroidism of under 2 months' duration. RNA transcripts served as the template for amplifying TCR beta CDR3 regions. First-round RT-PCR with HTBI primers amplified the TCR CDR3 region. Using its own MiXCR run on the multiplex PCR reads, TCRdb lists one record per CDR3 protein. Among 300,000 to 350,000 distinct CDR3 sequences listed, about 20% were seen once. This sequence joins TRBV2 and TRBJ2-1, with TRBD2 matching 8 bases. This TCR was recovered from a woman between 45 and 60 years old with Graves' hyperthyroidism. Material: blood. This CDR3 is CASSVGGVYNEQFF. In nucleotides, the CDR3 is TGTGCCAGCAGTGTCGGGGGGGTTTACAATGAGCAGTTCTTC.